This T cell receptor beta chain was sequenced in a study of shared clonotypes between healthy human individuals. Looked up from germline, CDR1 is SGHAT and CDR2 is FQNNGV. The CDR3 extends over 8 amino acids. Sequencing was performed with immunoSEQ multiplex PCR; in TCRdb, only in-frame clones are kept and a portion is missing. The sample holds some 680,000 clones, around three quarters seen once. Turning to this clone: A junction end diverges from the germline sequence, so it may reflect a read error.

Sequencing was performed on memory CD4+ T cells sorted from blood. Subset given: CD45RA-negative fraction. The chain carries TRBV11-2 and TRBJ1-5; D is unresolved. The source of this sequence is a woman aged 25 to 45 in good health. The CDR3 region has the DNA TGTGCCAGCAGCTTCTCGGGTTTT. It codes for CASSFSGF.